This T cell receptor beta chain emerged from a study of molecular identifiers for immune sequencing clone quantification. In the case of this clonotype: Its antigen is still unknown.

Naive CD8 libraries came from approximately 20,000 to 1,000,000 sorted cells with 10%, 30% or 50% RNA. Naive CD8 T cells were sorted, and the gate applied was CD8+CD4-CCR7+CD45RA+. The study's findings and limits: Single-cell amounts of spiked Jurkat TCR RNA were reportedly detectable among about 960,000 naive cells.

TCRdb itself ran the PCR reads through MiXCR, one entry per CDR3 protein. This table has 100,000 or so distinct CDR3 sequences, 20% to 25% appearing once. The germline CDR1 and CDR2 sequences are MNHEY and SMNVEV (reference sequence). Trimming shortened V by 1 base and J by 5 bases, and 9 bases separated the two germline ends. CDR3 length equals 14 residues. This sequence was found in a human donor in good health. Some libraries in this study had Jurkat cell RNA spiked in. The chain combines TRBV27 with TRBJ2-1, with D tentatively TRBD2 (6 bases). Sequencing was carried out using naive CD8+ T cells from blood, with Jurkat cell RNA spiked in. As for subset: FACS-sorted CD8+CD4-CCR7+CD45RA+ naive T cells. The CDR3 here is CASSLYGLNNEQFF. In nucleotides, the CDR3 is TGTGCCAGCAGTTTATATGGACTAAACAATGAGCAGTTCTTC.